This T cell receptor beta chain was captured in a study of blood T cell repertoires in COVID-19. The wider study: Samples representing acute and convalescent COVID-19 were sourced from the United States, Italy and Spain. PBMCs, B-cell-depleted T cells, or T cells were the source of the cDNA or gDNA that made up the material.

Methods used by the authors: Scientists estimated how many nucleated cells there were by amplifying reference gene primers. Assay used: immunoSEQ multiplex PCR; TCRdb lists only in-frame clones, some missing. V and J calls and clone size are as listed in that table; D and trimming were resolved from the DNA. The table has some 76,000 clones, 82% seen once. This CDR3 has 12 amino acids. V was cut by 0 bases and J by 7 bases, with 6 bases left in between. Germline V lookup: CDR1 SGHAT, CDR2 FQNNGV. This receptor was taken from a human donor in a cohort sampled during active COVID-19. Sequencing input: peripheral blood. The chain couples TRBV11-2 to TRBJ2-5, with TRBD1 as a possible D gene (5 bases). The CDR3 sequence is CASSLDRGTQYF. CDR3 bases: TGTGCCAGCAGCTTAGATAGGGGGACCCAGTACTTC.